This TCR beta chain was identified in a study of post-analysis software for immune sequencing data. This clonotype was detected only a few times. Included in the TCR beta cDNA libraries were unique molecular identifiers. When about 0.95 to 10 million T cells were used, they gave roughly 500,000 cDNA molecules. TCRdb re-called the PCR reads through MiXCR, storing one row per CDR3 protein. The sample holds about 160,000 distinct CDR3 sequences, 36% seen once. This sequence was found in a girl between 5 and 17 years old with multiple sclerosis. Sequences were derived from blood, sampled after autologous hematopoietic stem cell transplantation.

CDR3 nucleotide sequence: TGTGCCAGCTCACCTTTCCGGGACAGCAATGAAAAACTGTTTTTT. Translating it yields CASSPFRDSNEKLFF. The rearrangement joins TRBV18 to TRBJ1-4; TRBD1 aligns across 7 bases. The ends lost 3 bases at V and 5 bases at J; junction bases unmatched: 6. In germline, CDR1 is KGHSH, CDR2 LQKENI. CDR3 length: 15 amino acids.